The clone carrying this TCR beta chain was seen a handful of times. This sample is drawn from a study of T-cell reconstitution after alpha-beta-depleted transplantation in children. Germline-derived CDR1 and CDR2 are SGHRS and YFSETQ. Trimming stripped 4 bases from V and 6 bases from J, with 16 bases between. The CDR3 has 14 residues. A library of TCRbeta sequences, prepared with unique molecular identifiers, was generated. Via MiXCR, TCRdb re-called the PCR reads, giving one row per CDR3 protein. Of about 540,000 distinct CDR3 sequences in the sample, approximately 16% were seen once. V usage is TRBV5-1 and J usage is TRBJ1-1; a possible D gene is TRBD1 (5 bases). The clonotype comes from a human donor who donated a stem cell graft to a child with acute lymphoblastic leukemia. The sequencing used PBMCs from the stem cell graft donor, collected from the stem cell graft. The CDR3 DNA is TGCGCCAGCAGCCAGCAGACAGAAGGGCCTGAAGCTTTCTTT. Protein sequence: CASSQQTEGPEAFF.